This TCR beta chain emerged from a study of monozygotic twins with cystic fibrosis. Study-level results: Nucleotide-identical clonotype sharing was significantly higher within monozygotic CF twin pairs than between unrelated CF individuals.

This clone was seen a few times. What it binds is unknown. The CDR3 extends over 14 amino acids. With 6 bases removed from V and 5 bases from J, the gap between germline ends came to 13 bases. From germline, CDR1 is MNHEY and CDR2 SMNVEV (reference sequence). Method: immunoSEQ multiplex PCR; TCRdb's copy keeps in-frame clones and lacks some. This sample has about 29,000 clones; 70% to 90% occur once, and the top ten carry about 0.96%. The sequence came from a girl aged 2 to 10 with cystic fibrosis. The chain links TRBV27 to TRBJ2-2; D remains ambiguous. Sequenced material: blood. This chain's CDR3 is CASSFNPVTGELFF. The CDR3 nucleotides read TGTGCCAGCAGCTTTAACCCCGTTACCGGGGAGCTGTTTTTT.